Listed below are T cell receptor beta chains from one sample, sequenced in a study of beta chain features in type 1 diabetes. Using immunoSEQ multiplex PCR, the repertoire was profiled, and TCRdb retains in-frame clones only, with some absent. The sample includes under 850,000 clones, around 15% seen only once; the top ten take less than 0.025%. Specimen: naive CD4+ T cells from blood. All receptors come from a man aged 18 to 30 with type 1 diabetes. CDR3s include the opening cysteine and the closing phenylalanine or tryptophan. Expanded clones get a size class; other rows say once, few or many, or leave the size out.

v_call: TRBV2; j_call: TRBJ2-3; clone_size: -; cdr3_aa: CASSVQGQGPTDTQYF
v_call: TRBV29-1; j_call: TRBJ1-2; clone_size: few; cdr3_aa: CSAELANYGYTF
v_call: TRBV4-1; j_call: TRBJ1-6; clone_size: -; cdr3_aa: CASSQGVAGQGNSPLHF
v_call: TRBV30; j_call: TRBJ1-1; clone_size: few; cdr3_aa: CAWAETGRKAFF
v_call: TRBV5-1; j_call: TRBJ2-1; clone_size: few; cdr3_aa: CASSLSQNEQFF
v_call: TRBV14; j_call: TRBJ2-5; clone_size: -; cdr3_aa: CASSQDRNTQYF
v_call: TRBV5-1; j_call: TRBJ2-7; clone_size: -; cdr3_aa: CASSLASQGSSYEQYF
v_call: TRBV27; j_call: TRBJ2-7; clone_size: few; cdr3_aa: CASYPMGRAYEQYF
v_call: TRBV2; j_call: TRBJ2-1; clone_size: -; cdr3_aa: CASRSQGLPVDNEQFF
v_call: TRBV9; j_call: TRBJ1-4; clone_size: few; cdr3_aa: CASSLSASDEKLFF
v_call: TRBV30; j_call: TRBJ2-1; clone_size: -; cdr3_aa: CAWSGSSGGFHNEQFF
v_call: TRBV11-2; j_call: TRBJ1-3; clone_size: few; cdr3_aa: CASSLDVVLSGNTIYF
v_call: TRBV10-3; j_call: TRBJ2-5; clone_size: few; cdr3_aa: CATETSGGKGETQYF
v_call: TRBV5-1; j_call: TRBJ2-1; clone_size: few; cdr3_aa: CASSIPRRGEVNEQFF
v_call: TRBV30; j_call: TRBJ2-7; clone_size: few; cdr3_aa: CAWSDRGWWAYEQYF
v_call: TRBV5-4; j_call: TRBJ1-4; clone_size: -; cdr3_aa: CASSADRNEKLFF
v_call: TRBV7-2; j_call: TRBJ2-5; clone_size: -; cdr3_aa: CASSWRTGTGEETQYF
v_call: TRBV4-1; j_call: TRBJ1-3; clone_size: few; cdr3_aa: CASSPLGLGGNTIYF
v_call: TRBV14; j_call: TRBJ2-1; clone_size: -; cdr3_aa: CASSHPGGAYNEQFF
v_call: TRBV10-3; j_call: TRBJ2-2; clone_size: few; cdr3_aa: CAISGQNTGELFF
v_call: TRBV11-2; j_call: TRBJ1-1; clone_size: few; cdr3_aa: CASSLREGNTEAFF
v_call: TRBV25-1; j_call: TRBJ1-1; clone_size: few; cdr3_aa: CASSDQGWATEAFF
v_call: TRBV30; j_call: TRBJ2-3; clone_size: -; cdr3_aa: CAWSTGQGKGDTQYF
v_call: TRBV11-2; j_call: TRBJ1-1; clone_size: -; cdr3_aa: CASSPRRGRDPEAFF
v_call: TRBV5-1; j_call: TRBJ2-1; clone_size: -; cdr3_aa: CASSLELAGGNEQFF
v_call: TRBV19; j_call: TRBJ1-5; clone_size: few; cdr3_aa: CASSLASSNQPQHF
v_call: TRBV10-3; j_call: TRBJ2-5; clone_size: few; cdr3_aa: CAISEPSGTQYF
v_call: TRBV30; j_call: TRBJ1-2; clone_size: -; cdr3_aa: CAWSVRGGTAF
v_call: TRBV10-3; j_call: TRBJ1-4; clone_size: -; cdr3_aa: CAISSDTVRGEKLFF
v_call: TRBV25-1; j_call: TRBJ2-1; clone_size: -; cdr3_aa: CASKGTNYNEQFF
v_call: TRBV7-9; j_call: TRBJ2-3; clone_size: -; cdr3_aa: CASSSSGGGDTQYF
v_call: TRBV5-1; j_call: TRBJ1-3; clone_size: -; cdr3_aa: CASSLEGQAGNTIYF
v_call: TRBV15; j_call: TRBJ1-3; clone_size: few; cdr3_aa: CATSRDRAGQLSGNTIYF
v_call: TRBV4-1; j_call: TRBJ2-5; clone_size: few; cdr3_aa: CASSQVDRLVGETQYF
v_call: TRBV30; j_call: TRBJ2-1; clone_size: -; cdr3_aa: CAWSLGGSGVDNEQFF
v_call: TRBV25-1; j_call: TRBJ1-5; clone_size: -; cdr3_aa: CASSDTGTTNQPQHF
v_call: TRBV5-6; j_call: TRBJ2-5; clone_size: -; cdr3_aa: CASSLVGRVQETQYF
v_call: TRBV27; j_call: TRBJ2-1; clone_size: few; cdr3_aa: CASSLSGGGNNEQFF
v_call: TRBV7-2; j_call: TRBJ2-1; clone_size: -; cdr3_aa: CASSPRTSGWSSYNEQFF
v_call: TRBV29-1; j_call: TRBJ1-2; clone_size: few; cdr3_aa: CSVPLGGSGVGYTF
v_call: TRBV29-1; j_call: TRBJ2-3; clone_size: few; cdr3_aa: CSVEDLGGFGTDTQYF
v_call: TRBV29-1; j_call: TRBJ2-7; clone_size: few; cdr3_aa: CSVERLAGRYEQYF
v_call: TRBV5-4; j_call: TRBJ2-7; clone_size: -; cdr3_aa: CASSLADRNYEQYF
v_call: TRBV9; j_call: TRBJ2-3; clone_size: -; cdr3_aa: CASSLAGGTDTQYF
v_call: TRBV4-1; j_call: TRBJ2-1; clone_size: -; cdr3_aa: CASSPDRGPYNEQFF
v_call: TRBV30; j_call: TRBJ1-4; clone_size: -; cdr3_aa: CAWSVDSLNEKLFF
v_call: TRBV5-6; j_call: TRBJ2-5; clone_size: -; cdr3_aa: CASSLVDSRETQYF
v_call: TRBV2; j_call: TRBJ1-2; clone_size: few; cdr3_aa: CASSDRYGYTF
v_call: TRBV11-2; j_call: TRBJ2-3; clone_size: few; cdr3_aa: CASSLERGADTQYF
v_call: TRBV19; j_call: TRBJ2-3; clone_size: -; cdr3_aa: CASQLLGGTQYF